Listed below are T cell receptor beta chains from one sample, sequenced in a study of PD-1 blockade in mismatch repair-deficient tumors. Method: immunoSEQ multiplex PCR; TCRdb's copy keeps in-frame clones and lacks some. The sample includes around 130,000 clones, about 88% of them seen just once. The sample in question was peripheral blood, obtained 70 to 73 weeks after starting pembrolizumab. These receptors all come from an adult with mismatch repair-deficient cancer. The CDR3 runs from the conserved cysteine through the conserved F or W. The D gene is left open where the match is weak. Expanded clones get a size class; other rows say once, few or many, or leave the size out.

.	15	TRBV10-2	TRBJ2-1	TRBD2	TGCGCCAGCACCCTTTTAGCGGGAGGTTACAATGAGCAGTTCTTC	CASTLLAGGYNEQFF
.	12	TRBV28	TRBJ1-2	.	TGTGCCAGCAGTTTAGTGGGGTATGGCTACACCTTC	CASSLVGYGYTF
.	14	TRBV28	TRBJ2-7	.	TGTGCCAGCAGTTTATATGGGGGACCCTACGAGCAGTACTTC	CASSLYGGPYEQYF
.	16	TRBV11-2	TRBJ2-3	.	TGTGCCAGCAGCCCACAAGCGGACTATAGCACAGATACGCAGTATTTT	CASSPQADYSTDTQYF
.	20	TRBV13	TRBJ2-3	TRBD2	TGTGCCAGCAGCTCCGGCTCCGGGACTAGCGGGAAGACTAGCACAGATACGCAGTATTTT	CASSSGSGTSGKTSTDTQYF
.	14	TRBV13	TRBJ1-5	.	TGTGCCAGCAGCGACCTGATAAGCAATCAGCCCCAGCATTTT	CASSDLISNQPQHF
few	15	TRBV6-4	TRBJ2-1	.	TGTGCCAGCAGTGACTCGACGGGAGAGGGAAATGAGCAGTTCTTC	CASSDSTGEGNEQFF
.	14	TRBV2	TRBJ2-7	TRBD2	TGTGCCAGCAGGGAAGCGGGAGGGACCCAAGAGCAGTACTTC	CASREAGGTQEQYF
.	17	TRBV7-9	TRBJ2-7	.	TGTGCCAGCAGCTTACTTTTCGGGGACGAACGGGACTACGAGCAGTACTTC	CASSLLFGDERDYEQYF
.	16	TRBV18	TRBJ2-2	.	TGTGCCAGCTTATCTACCGATGGGGGGAACACCGGGGAGCTGTTTTTT	CASLSTDGGNTGELFF
.	13	TRBV29-1	TRBJ2-1	TRBD1	TGCAGCGCTGGACAGGTAGCAGGCGATGAGCAGTTCTTC	CSAGQVAGDEQFF
.	14	TRBV9	TRBJ2-7	TRBD2	TGTGCCAGCAGCCCCGGGACTAGCCCCTACGAGCAGTACTTC	CASSPGTSPYEQYF
.	15	TRBV11-3	TRBJ2-7	.	TGTGCCAGCAGCTTAGATCCCGGTGGTCGCTACGAGCAGTACTTC	CASSLDPGGRYEQYF
.	15	TRBV4-1	TRBJ2-7	.	TGCGCCAGCAGCCGAGAGGCAGGGGACCTCTACGAGCAGTACTTC	CASSREAGDLYEQYF
.	17	TRBV7-9	TRBJ2-7	.	TGTGCCAGCAGCTTTTGGGGCAGGGGAAGGATTTCTGGCGAGCAGTACTTC	CASSFWGRGRISGEQYF
.	14	TRBV4-2	TRBJ2-7	TRBD1	TGTGCCAGCAGCCAGACAGGGGGCATCCCCGAGCAGTACTTC	CASSQTGGIPEQYF
once	16	TRBV5-1	TRBJ1-1	TRBD1	TGCGCCAGCAGCTTGGCCGACTACAGGGGCTACACTGAAGCTTTCTTT	CASSLADYRGYTEAFF
.	15	TRBV9	TRBJ2-7	.	TGTGCCAGCAGCGTCGGGACGGGGACGAAATACGAGCAGTACTTC	CASSVGTGTKYEQYF
.	20	TRBV4-1	TRBJ2-1	TRBD2	TGCGCCAGCAGCCGCCTACTAGCGGGAGGGCCGGGTCTTTCCTACAATGAGCAGTTCTTC	CASSRLLAGGPGLSYNEQFF
.	12	TRBV28	TRBJ1-1	.	TGTGCCAGCAGTACAGGGAGGACTGAAGCTTTCTTT	CASSTGRTEAFF
once	13	TRBV10-2	TRBJ2-7	.	TGCGCCAGCAGGGATGGGGGCGACTACGAGCAGTACTTC	CASRDGGDYEQYF
.	16	TRBV28	TRBJ2-7	TRBD2	TGTGCCAGCAGTTTACGGCCCGGGGGGGAACTAGGCGAGCAGTACTTC	CASSLRPGGELGEQYF
.	12	TRBV29-1	TRBJ2-7	.	TGCAGCGTTGCGTTGAGCGGCTACGAGCAGTACTTC	CSVALSGYEQYF
.	13	TRBV6-5	TRBJ2-7	.	TGTGCCAGCAGTATGGAGGGAATATACGAGCAGTACTTC	CASSMEGIYEQYF
.	16	TRBV9	TRBJ2-5	TRBD2	TGTGCCAGCAGAGACCAAGGGACTAGCGGACAAGAGACCCAGTACTTC	CASRDQGTSGQETQYF
.	16	TRBV11-2	TRBJ1-4	.	TGTGCCAGCCACGCATACCCCAGGGGACCTAATGAAAAACTGTTTTTT	CASHAYPRGPNEKLFF
.	14	TRBV27	TRBJ2-7	.	TGTGCCAGCAGTTTATCATACGGGGCGTCCGAGCAGTACTTC	CASSLSYGASEQYF
once	16	TRBV18	TRBJ2-5	.	TGTGCCAGCTCACTAAACCCGGATCCAGGCCAAGAGACCCAGTACTTC	CASSLNPDPGQETQYF
.	15	TRBV6-4	TRBJ2-3	TRBD1	TGTGCCAGCAGTGCTCGACAGGGAGACACAGATACGCAGTATTTT	CASSARQGDTDTQYF
.	19	TRBV7-3	TRBJ2-1	.	TGTGCCAGCAGCTTACATAAGAGGGGGGTCTCGCCACTCGTTGAGGAGCAGTTCTTC	CASSLHKRGVSPLVEEQFF
.	16	TRBV7-2	TRBJ2-7	.	TGTGCCAGCAGCCTCAGCTTAGGGGGGGGATCCTACGAGCAGTACTTC	CASSLSLGGGSYEQYF
.	11	TRBV7-9	TRBJ2-7	TRBD1	TGTGCCAGTGGACAGGGCCACGAGCAGTACTTC	CASGQGHEQYF
few	10	TRBV5-8	TRBJ2-7	.	TGTGCCACCGGTAGCTACGAGCAGTACTTC	CATGSYEQYF
.	14	TRBV5-1	TRBJ2-3	.	TGCGCCAGCAGCTTTGGGGAACACACAGATACGCAGTATTTT	CASSFGEHTDTQYF
.	14	TRBV18	TRBJ2-7	TRBD1	TGTGCCAGCTCACCCTGGGACAGGGTCGACGAGCAGTACTTC	CASSPWDRVDEQYF
.	16	TRBV6-5	TRBJ2-7	.	TGTGCCAGCAGTTATCACCGGACACGGTGGGGCTACGAGCAGTACTTC	CASSYHRTRWGYEQYF
.	11	TRBV6-6	TRBJ1-5	.	TGTGCCAGCGGGAGGGAGACCGCCCAGCATTTT	CASGRETAQHF
.	14	TRBV5-1	TRBJ2-3	TRBD2	TGCGCCAGCAGCTTGAGGCGGGAGGCAGATACGCAGTATTTT	CASSLRREADTQYF
few	14	TRBV7-8	TRBJ2-2	.	TGTGCCAGCAGCCCAGCTAGTAACACCGGGGAGCTGTTTTTT	CASSPASNTGELFF
.	14	TRBV5-1	TRBJ2-7	TRBD1	TGCGCCACCAGCCCGGCTCAGGGGGCCTACGAGCAGTACTTC	CATSPAQGAYEQYF
.	14	TRBV9	TRBJ2-1	.	TGTGCCAGCAGCGTTCCATCGGGTTCCAATGAGCAGTTCTTC	CASSVPSGSNEQFF
.	15	TRBV4-1	TRBJ1-4	.	TGCGCCAGCAGCAGACACATAAACGACCCTGAAAAACTGTTTTTT	CASSRHINDPEKLFF
.	16	TRBV5-1	TRBJ1-2	.	TGCGCCAGCAGCTTGGCCTCGGGGGCTTATATCGGAGGCTACACCTTC	CASSLASGAYIGGYTF
.	14	TRBV6-5	TRBJ2-7	TRBD1	TGTGCCAGCAGTTGGACAGGGTTTCGCTACGAGCAGTACTTC	CASSWTGFRYEQYF
.	13	TRBV7-8	TRBJ1-1	.	TGTGCCAGCAGCACCCGGTGGAACACTGAAGCTTTCTTT	CASSTRWNTEAFF
.	14	TRBV5-6	TRBJ2-1	.	TGTGCCAGCAGCTTCGGGCCTGGTTCGGATGAGCAGTTCTTC	CASSFGPGSDEQFF
once	15	TRBV11-3	TRBJ2-1	.	TGTGCCAGCAGCCCCACTTCAGGGTCCTACAATGAGCAGTTCTTC	CASSPTSGSYNEQFF
.	15	TRBV25-1	TRBJ1-2	TRBD1	TGTGCCAGCAGTGCTGCGGACAGGTATAACTATGGCTACACCTTC	CASSAADRYNYGYTF
.	16	TRBV29-1	TRBJ2-3	.	TGCAGCGTTGAAGCGGTATCCGGGCAGGGCGGGGATACGCAGTATTTT	CSVEAVSGQGGDTQYF
.	16	TRBV19	TRBJ1-1	TRBD1	TGTGCCAGTAGTATTCGTGGGACAGGGGCCAACACTGAAGCTTTCTTT	CASSIRGTGANTEAFF
.	15	TRBV28	TRBJ1-2	TRBD1	TGTGCCAGCAGTTTAACCCCCGACAGGGGGCCTGGCTACACCTTC	CASSLTPDRGPGYTF
.	14	TRBV7-3	TRBJ2-1	TRBD2	TGTGCCAGCAGCTTACAACTAGCGGGCGATGAGCAGTTCTTC	CASSLQLAGDEQFF
once	13	TRBV6-6	TRBJ1-1	TRBD1	TGTGCCAGCAGCAGGACAGGGAACACTGAAGCTTTCTTT	CASSRTGNTEAFF